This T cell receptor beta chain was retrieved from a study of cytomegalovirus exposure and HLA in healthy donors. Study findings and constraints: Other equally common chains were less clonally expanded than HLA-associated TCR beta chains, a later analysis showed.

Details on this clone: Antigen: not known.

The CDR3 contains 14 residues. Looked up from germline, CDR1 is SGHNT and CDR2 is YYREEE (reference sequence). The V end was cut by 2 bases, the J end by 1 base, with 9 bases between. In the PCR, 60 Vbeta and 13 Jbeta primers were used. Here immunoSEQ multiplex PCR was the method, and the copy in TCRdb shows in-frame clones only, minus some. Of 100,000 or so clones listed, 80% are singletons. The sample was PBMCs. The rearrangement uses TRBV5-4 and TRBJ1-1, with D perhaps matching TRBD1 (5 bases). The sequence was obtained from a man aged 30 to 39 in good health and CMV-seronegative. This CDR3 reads CASSFGGGNTEAFF. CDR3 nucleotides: TGTGCCAGCAGCTTTGGGGGGGGGAACACTGAAGCTTTCTTT. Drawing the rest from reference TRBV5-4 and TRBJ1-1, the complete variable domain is ETGVTQSPTHLIKTRGQQVTLRCSSQSGHNTVSWYQQALGQGPQFIFQYYREEENGRGNFPPRFSGLQFPNYSSELNVNALELDDSALYLCASSFGGGNTEAFFGQGTRLTVV.